Listed below are T cell receptor beta chains from one sample, sequenced in a study of cytomegalovirus exposure and HLA in healthy donors. Profiled with immunoSEQ multiplex PCR; TCRdb holds only in-frame clones, not every one. The sample holds approximately 150,000 clones, 65% to 85% seen once. Sequenced sample: PBMCs. The source of these receptors is a male donor in good health and CMV-seronegative. Both conserved end residues are part of each CDR3. D genes are given only for firm matches. Only part of the rows carry a size: once, few, many, or a class if the clone is expanded.

>few|TRBJ2-7|NA|TRBV5-1
CASSLDRVAYEQYF
TGCGCCAGCAGCTTGGACAGGGTGGCCTACGAGCAGTACTTC
>NA|TRBJ2-3|NA|TRBV6-4
CASSSTGTGSDTQYF
TGTGCCAGCAGTTCCACAGGGACGGGTTCAGATACGCAGTATTTT
>NA|TRBJ1-1|NA|TRBV7-9
CASSLPGGVNTEAFF
TGTGCCAGCAGCTTACCGGGGGGGGTTAACACTGAAGCTTTCTTT
>NA|TRBJ2-7|TRBD2|TRBV19
CASSPGGSYEQYF
TGTGCCAGTAGCCCGGGGGGAAGCTACGAGCAGTACTTC
>once|TRBJ2-7|TRBD1|TRBV4-3
CASSQDIWTGISYEQYF
TGCGCCAGCAGCCAAGATATTTGGACAGGGATCTCCTACGAGCAGTACTTC
>NA|TRBJ1-5|NA|TRBV7-5
CARSFVGEVNQPQHF
TGTGCCAGAAGCTTCGTGGGAGAGGTCAATCAGCCCCAGCATTTT
>NA|TRBJ2-5|TRBD2|TRBV30
CAWTPGVSGRETQYF
TGTGCCTGGACCCCAGGGGTTAGCGGGAGAGAGACCCAGTACTTC
>NA|TRBJ2-7|NA|TRBV5-6
CASSLVGGTAYEQYF
TGTGCCAGCAGCTTGGTGGGCGGGACTGCCTACGAGCAGTACTTC
>NA|TRBJ1-4|TRBD1|TRBV19
CASSIPGTGTEKLFF
TGTGCCAGTAGTATTCCCGGGACAGGGACCGAAAAACTGTTTTTT
>few|TRBJ1-2|NA|TRBV10-3
CAISESIGGENYGYTF
TGTGCCATCAGTGAGTCGATAGGGGGAGAGAACTATGGCTACACCTTC
>NA|TRBJ2-5|TRBD2|TRBV5-4
CASSSIAGAREETQYF
TGTGCCAGCAGCTCTATAGCGGGAGCGAGGGAGGAGACCCAGTACTTC
>once|TRBJ1-1|NA|TRBV11-3
CASSLQENTEAFF
TGTGCCAGCAGCTTACAGGAGAACACTGAAGCTTTCTTT
>NA|TRBJ2-1|TRBD2|TRBV6-5
CAGRHSGSSYNEQFF
TGTGCCGGCAGGCATAGCGGGAGCTCCTACAATGAGCAGTTCTTC
>NA|TRBJ2-5|TRBD2|TRBV7-2
CASSLGSGGVQETQYF
TGTGCCAGCAGCTTAGGAAGCGGGGGGGTCCAAGAGACCCAGTACTTC
>NA|TRBJ2-1|NA|TRBV27
CASSFLYNEQFF
TGTGCCAGCAGTTTCCTTTACAATGAGCAGTTCTTC
>NA|TRBJ1-5|TRBD1|TRBV6-5
CASSIMGQGDQPQHF
TGTGCCAGCAGTATTATGGGACAGGGGGATCAGCCCCAGCATTTT
>few|TRBJ2-7|NA|TRBV27
CASILRERPAYEQYF
TGTGCCAGCATTTTAAGGGAGAGGCCGGCCTACGAGCAGTACTTC
>NA|TRBJ2-5|TRBD2|TRBV5-1
CASSFGGGLQETQYF
TGCGCCAGCAGCTTCGGGGGGGGCCTCCAAGAGACCCAGTACTTC
>NA|TRBJ1-1|NA|TRBV29-1
CSVEYSTEAFF
TGCAGCGTTGAGTATAGCACTGAAGCTTTCTTT
>few|TRBJ1-5|NA|TRBV7-2
CASSPTNQPQHF
TGTGCCAGCAGCCCAACAAATCAGCCCCAGCATTTT
>NA|TRBJ2-1|NA|TRBV4-1
CASSQDQASSSYNEQFF
TGCGCCAGCAGCCAAGATCAAGCTAGTTCGTCCTACAATGAGCAGTTCTTC
>NA|TRBJ2-5|NA|TRBV7-9
CASSLSSGQKIQETQYF
TGTGCCAGCAGCTTATCCTCCGGACAGAAAATCCAAGAGACCCAGTACTTC
>NA|TRBJ2-5|NA|TRBV7-3
CASSLRERAQTQETQYF
TGTGCCAGCAGCCTAAGGGAGAGGGCACAGACCCAAGAGACCCAGTACTTC
>NA|TRBJ1-1|NA|TRBV9
CASSAEGRGVTEAFF
TGTGCCAGCAGCGCAGAGGGACGGGGGGTTACTGAAGCTTTCTTT
>NA|TRBJ2-1|TRBD2|TRBV5-1
CASSPGLAGGAVGEQFF
TGCGCCAGTTCGCCGGGACTAGCGGGAGGGGCCGTCGGTGAGCAGTTCTTC
>NA|TRBJ2-2|NA|TRBV7-5
CARSQPSSGRNTGELFF
TGTGCCAGAAGCCAGCCCTCTAGCGGGAGGAACACCGGGGAGCTGTTTTTT
>NA|TRBJ2-1|NA|TRBV7-9
CASSLAHGGPIDEQFF
TGTGCCAGCAGCTTAGCGCACGGGGGGCCTATTGATGAGCAGTTCTTC
>NA|TRBJ1-1|NA|TRBV30
CAWSVYMNTEAFF
TGTGCCTGGAGTGTATACATGAACACTGAAGCTTTCTTT
>NA|TRBJ2-5|NA|TRBV7-2
CASSLGAGMEGETQYF
TGTGCCAGCAGCTTAGGAGCCGGGATGGAGGGCGAGACCCAGTACTTC
>NA|TRBJ1-4|TRBD1|TRBV28
CASSSGQGYGGKLFF
TGTGCCAGCAGCTCAGGACAGGGCTATGGGGGAAAACTGTTTTTT
>NA|TRBJ2-1|TRBD2|TRBV7-2
CASSMGLAAYNEQFF
TGTGCCAGCAGCATGGGACTAGCGGCCTACAATGAGCAGTTCTTC
>NA|TRBJ1-2|TRBD1|TRBV18
CASSPPGQGVYGYTF
TGTGCCAGCTCACCACCGGGACAGGGTGTGTATGGCTACACCTTC
>NA|TRBJ2-5|NA|TRBV7-6
CASSLISLGETQYF
TGTGCCAGCAGCTTAATTTCCCTAGGAGAGACCCAGTACTTC
>NA|TRBJ1-1|TRBD1|TRBV11-3
CASSIIPGQRSEAFF
TGTGCCAGCAGCATAATCCCGGGACAGAGAAGTGAAGCTTTCTTT
>NA|TRBJ2-1|TRBD1|TRBV11-2
CASSLAPQGARSNEQFF
TGTGCCAGCAGCTTAGCCCCCCAGGGGGCGAGGTCCAATGAGCAGTTCTTC
>NA|TRBJ2-7|NA|TRBV4-3
CASSQTGSGASYEQYF
TGCGCCAGCAGCCAAACTGGAAGCGGAGCCTCCTACGAGCAGTACTTC
>few|TRBJ2-1|NA|TRBV28
CASSPQRSSYNEQFF
TGTGCCAGCAGCCCCCAGCGGAGCTCCTACAATGAGCAGTTCTTC
>NA|TRBJ1-1|TRBD1|TRBV2
CASSLQGARTEAFF
TGTGCCAGCAGCCTCCAGGGGGCGAGGACTGAAGCTTTCTTT
>NA|TRBJ1-2|NA|TRBV9
CASSVDYDPGLGYGYTF
TGTGCCAGCAGCGTAGATTACGACCCAGGGCTGGGATATGGCTACACCTTC
>NA|TRBJ2-1|TRBD2|TRBV14
CASSQEDPSGRREQFF
TGTGCCAGCAGCCAAGAGGACCCTAGCGGGAGACGGGAGCAGTTCTTC